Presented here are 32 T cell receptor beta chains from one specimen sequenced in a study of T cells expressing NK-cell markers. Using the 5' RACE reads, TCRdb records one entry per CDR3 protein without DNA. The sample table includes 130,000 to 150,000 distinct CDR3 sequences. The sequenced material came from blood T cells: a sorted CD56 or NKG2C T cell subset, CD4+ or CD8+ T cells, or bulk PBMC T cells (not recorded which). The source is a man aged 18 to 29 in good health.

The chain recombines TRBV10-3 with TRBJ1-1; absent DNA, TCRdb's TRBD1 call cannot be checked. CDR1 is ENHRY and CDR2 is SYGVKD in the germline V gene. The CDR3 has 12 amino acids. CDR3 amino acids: CAISEGGTEAFF.

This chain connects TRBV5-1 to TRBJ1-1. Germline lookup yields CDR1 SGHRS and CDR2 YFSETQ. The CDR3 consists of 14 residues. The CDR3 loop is CASSLSRGLDEAFF. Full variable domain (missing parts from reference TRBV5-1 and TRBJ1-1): KAGVTQTPRYLIKTRGQQVTLSCSPISGHRSVSWYQQTPGQGLQFLFEYFSETQRNKGNFPGRFSGRQFSNSRSEMNVSTLELGDSALYLCASSLSRGLDEAFFGQGTRLTVV.

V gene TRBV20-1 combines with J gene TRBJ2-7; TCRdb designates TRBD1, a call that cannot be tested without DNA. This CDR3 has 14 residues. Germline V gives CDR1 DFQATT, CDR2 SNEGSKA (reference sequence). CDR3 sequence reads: CSVEGQLSSYEQYF.

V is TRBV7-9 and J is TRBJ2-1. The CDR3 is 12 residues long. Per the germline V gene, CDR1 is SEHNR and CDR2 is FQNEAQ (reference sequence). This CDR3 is CASSLVEYEQFF.

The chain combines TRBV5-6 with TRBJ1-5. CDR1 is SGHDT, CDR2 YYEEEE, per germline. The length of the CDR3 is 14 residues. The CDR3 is CASSLFRDLEPQHF.

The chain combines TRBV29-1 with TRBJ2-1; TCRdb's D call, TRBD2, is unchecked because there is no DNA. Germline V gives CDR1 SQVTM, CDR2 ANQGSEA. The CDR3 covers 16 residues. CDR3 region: CSVEGLAGASYNEQFF.

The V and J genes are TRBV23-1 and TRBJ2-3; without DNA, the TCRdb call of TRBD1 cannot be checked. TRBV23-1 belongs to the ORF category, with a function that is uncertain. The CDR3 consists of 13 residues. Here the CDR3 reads CARTGRGADTQYF.

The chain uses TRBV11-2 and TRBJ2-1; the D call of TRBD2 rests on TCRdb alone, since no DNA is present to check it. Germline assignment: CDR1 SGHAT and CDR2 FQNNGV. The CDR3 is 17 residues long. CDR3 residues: CASSSTTSGPGNNEQFF.

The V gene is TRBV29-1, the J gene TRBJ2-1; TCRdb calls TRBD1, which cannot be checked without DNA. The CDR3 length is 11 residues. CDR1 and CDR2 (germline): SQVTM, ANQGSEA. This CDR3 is CSVGRPNEQFF.

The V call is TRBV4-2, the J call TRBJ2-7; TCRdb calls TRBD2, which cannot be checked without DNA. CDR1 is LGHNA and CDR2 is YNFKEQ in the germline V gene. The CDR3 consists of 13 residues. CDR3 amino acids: CAAGAGSSYEQYF.

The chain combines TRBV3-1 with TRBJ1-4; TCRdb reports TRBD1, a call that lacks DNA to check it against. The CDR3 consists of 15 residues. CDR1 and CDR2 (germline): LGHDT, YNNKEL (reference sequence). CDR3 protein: CASSLLRQGGEKLFF. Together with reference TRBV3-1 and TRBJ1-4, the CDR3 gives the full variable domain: DTAVSQTPKYLVTQMGNDKSIKCEQNLGHDTMYWYKQDSKKFLKIMFSYNNKELIINETVPNRFSPKSPDKAHLNLHINSLELGDSAVYFCASSLLRQGGEKLFFGSGTQLSVL.

CDR3 loop: CASSLSAGANVLTF. The chain couples TRBV27 to TRBJ2-6. The CDR3 contains 14 residues. Germline CDR1 MNHEY, CDR2 SMNVEV (reference sequence).

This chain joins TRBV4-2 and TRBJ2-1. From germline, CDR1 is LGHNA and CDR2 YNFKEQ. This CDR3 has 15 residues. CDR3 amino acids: CASSQGQNSYNEQFF.

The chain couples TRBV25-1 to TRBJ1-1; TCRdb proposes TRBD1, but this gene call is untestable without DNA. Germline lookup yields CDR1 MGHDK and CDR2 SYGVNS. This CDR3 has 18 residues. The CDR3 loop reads CASSLRTGPGIWDTEAFF.

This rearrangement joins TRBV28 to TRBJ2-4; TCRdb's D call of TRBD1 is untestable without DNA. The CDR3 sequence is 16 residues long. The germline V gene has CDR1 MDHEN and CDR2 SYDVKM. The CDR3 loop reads CASSFPGVQVKNIQYF.

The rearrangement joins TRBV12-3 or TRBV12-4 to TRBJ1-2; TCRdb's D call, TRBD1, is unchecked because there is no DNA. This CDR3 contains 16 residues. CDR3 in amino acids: CASSTYDRGPHYGYTF.

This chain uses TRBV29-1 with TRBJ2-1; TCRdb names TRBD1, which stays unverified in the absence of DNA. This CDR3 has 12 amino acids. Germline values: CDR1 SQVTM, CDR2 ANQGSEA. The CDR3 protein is CSVPGGGQIEFF.

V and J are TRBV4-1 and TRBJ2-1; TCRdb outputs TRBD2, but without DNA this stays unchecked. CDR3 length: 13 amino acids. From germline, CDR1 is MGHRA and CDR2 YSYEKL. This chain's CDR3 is CASSQEAPLEQFF.

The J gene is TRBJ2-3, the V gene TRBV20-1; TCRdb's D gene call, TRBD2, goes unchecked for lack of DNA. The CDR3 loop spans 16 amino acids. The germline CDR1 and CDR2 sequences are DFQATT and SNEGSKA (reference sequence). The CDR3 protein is CSARRFGEPSTDTQYF.

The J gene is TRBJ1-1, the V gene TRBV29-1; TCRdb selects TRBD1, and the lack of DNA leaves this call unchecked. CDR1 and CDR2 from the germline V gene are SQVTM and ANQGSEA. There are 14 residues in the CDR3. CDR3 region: CSGGTAPMNTEAFF.

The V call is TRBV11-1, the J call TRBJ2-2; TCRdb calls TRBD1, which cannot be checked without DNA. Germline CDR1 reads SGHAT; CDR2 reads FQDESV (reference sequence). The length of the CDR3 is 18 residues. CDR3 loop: CASSLSVRGIANTGELFF.

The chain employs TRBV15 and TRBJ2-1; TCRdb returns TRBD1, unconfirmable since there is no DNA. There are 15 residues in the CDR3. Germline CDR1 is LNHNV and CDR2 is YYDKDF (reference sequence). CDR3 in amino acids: CATIVRTPGINEQFF.

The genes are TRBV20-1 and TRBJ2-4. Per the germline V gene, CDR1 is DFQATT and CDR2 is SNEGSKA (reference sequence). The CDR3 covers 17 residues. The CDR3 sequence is CSARDSADQLAKNIQYF.

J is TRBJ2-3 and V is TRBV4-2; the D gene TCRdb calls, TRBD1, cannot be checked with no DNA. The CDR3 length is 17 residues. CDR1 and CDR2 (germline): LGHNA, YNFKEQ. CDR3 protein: CASSLTPGEQPTDTQYF.

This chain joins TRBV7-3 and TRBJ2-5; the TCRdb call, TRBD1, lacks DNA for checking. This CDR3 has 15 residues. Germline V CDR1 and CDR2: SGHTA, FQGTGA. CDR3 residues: CASSLYVAGKETQYF.

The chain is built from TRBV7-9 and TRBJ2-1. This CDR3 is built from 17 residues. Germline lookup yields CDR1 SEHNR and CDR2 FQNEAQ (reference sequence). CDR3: CASSLASPGASYNEQFF.

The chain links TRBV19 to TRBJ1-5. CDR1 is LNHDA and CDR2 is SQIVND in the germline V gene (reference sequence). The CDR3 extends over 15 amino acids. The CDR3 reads CASSILVGLGQPQHF.

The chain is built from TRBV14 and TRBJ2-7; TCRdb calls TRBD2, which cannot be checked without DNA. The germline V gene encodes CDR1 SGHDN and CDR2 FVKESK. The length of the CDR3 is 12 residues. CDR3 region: CASSRARYEQYF.

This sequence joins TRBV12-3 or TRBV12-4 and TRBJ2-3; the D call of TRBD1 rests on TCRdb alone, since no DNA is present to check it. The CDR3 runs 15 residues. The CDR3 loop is CASSSDGGATDTQYF.

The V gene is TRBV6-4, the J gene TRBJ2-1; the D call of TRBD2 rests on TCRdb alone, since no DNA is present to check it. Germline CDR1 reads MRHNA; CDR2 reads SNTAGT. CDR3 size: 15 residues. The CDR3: CASSGGLAGVDEQFF.

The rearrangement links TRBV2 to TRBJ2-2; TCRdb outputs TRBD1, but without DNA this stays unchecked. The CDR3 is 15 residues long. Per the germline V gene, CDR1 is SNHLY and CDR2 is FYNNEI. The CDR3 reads CASSEGRGHTGELFF.

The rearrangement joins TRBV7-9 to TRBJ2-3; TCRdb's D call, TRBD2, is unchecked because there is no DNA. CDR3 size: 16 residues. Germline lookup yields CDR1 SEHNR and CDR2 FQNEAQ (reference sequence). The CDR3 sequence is CASSSTLADFLDTQYF.